What follows is one T cell receptor (beta chain) and its context. Its specificity is not known. The data are from a study of OX40 agonist ivuxolimab in advanced cancers. Points from the study as a whole: Low normalized T-cell clonal expansion also characterized some of the nonresponders.

Profiling relied on immunoSEQ multiplex PCR, and the TCRdb table lists in-frame clones only, not all of them. This table holds more than 65,000 clones, approximately 85% found once. The CDR3 extends over 14 amino acids. Per germline, CDR1 SQVTM and CDR2 ANQGSEA. V lost 7 bases, J lost 4 bases, and 9 bases stayed unmatched. This sequence originates from an adult with an advanced solid tumor such as melanoma, head and neck, liver or kidney cancer. Sequenced here: CD4+ or CD8+ T cells sorted from blood, sampled in a trial of the OX40 agonist ivuxolimab. The chain is built from TRBV29-1 and TRBJ1-1; 10 bases fit TRBD1. The CDR3 protein is CSADRQGARTEAFF. Written as DNA, the CDR3 is TGCAGCGCAGATAGACAGGGGGCGCGCACTGAAGCTTTCTTT.